This T cell receptor beta chain was obtained from a study of blood T cells in healthy people across ages. Whole-study results and caveats: Diversity estimates from one million T cells were considered underestimates.

To note about this clonotype: The antigen is undetermined.

Germline V gene lookup returns CDR1 SGHDN and CDR2 FVKESK. Deletions cut 0 bases from V and 6 bases from J, with 5 bases between. The CDR3 runs to 13 residues. The authors ran a second PCR of about 7 to 11 cycles using a sample-barcoded 5' primer and a J-beta primer mix. Every single cDNA molecule received a tag from a template-switch adaptor with 12 random nucleotides. TCRdb reprocessed the 5' RACE reads with MiXCR, giving one entry per CDR3 protein. The sample includes 380,000 or so distinct CDR3 sequences, 50% to 60% seen only once; the top ten take over 40%. This chain uses TRBV14 with TRBJ2-2; no clear D. Sequencing used blood. This receptor was identified in a man in his sixties in good health. The CDR3 nucleotides read TGTGCCAGCAGCCAAGATATTGCCGGGGAGCTGTTTTTT. It translates to CASSQDIAGELFF. Variable domain in full (rest from reference TRBV14 and TRBJ2-2): EAGVTQFPSHSVIEKGQTVTLRCDPISGHDNLYWYRRVMGKEIKFLLHFVKESKQDESGMPNNRFLAERTGGTYSTLKVQPAELEDSGVYFCASSQDIAGELFFGEGSRLTVL.